Sequencing of this T cell receptor beta chain was carried out in a study of early T cells in non-severe SARS-CoV-2 infection (dated by TCRdb to the early 2020s). Notes on the research overall: TCR sequencing used bulk RNA from unsorted whole blood, so alpha and beta chains could not be paired. Broad study findings and their caveats: Matching against VDJdb was skewed toward anti-spike CD8 responses, likely underestimated virus-specific expansions, and missed private and CD4 specificities.

This clonotype was seen repeatedly, ten times or more. It lacks a known antigen. Base-call qualities are not available, and no considerably larger clone is one nucleotide away. Library preparation was by 5' RACE. Sequenced on a NextSeq 500. The TCR library protocol attached unique molecular identifiers to individual cDNA molecules to correct for sequencing error and PCR bias. Both TCR alpha and beta chains were sequenced, and tight co-correlation was observed between alpha and beta sequence abundances in each sample. On the study's bioinformatics: Decombinator V4 was used to annotate the V gene, J gene and CDR3 of the TCR sequences. Expanded TCRs were defined as changing significantly between any two time points under a Poisson model with p below 0.0001. Abundances of TCRs were expressed as counts per million after normalisation to the total number of TCRs sequenced in each sample. TRAV1-2 paired with TRAJ12, TRAJ20 or TRAJ33 defined MAIT TCRs, while TRAV10 paired with TRAJ18 defined iNKT TCRs. VDJdb, accessed on 1 November 2021, was searched for TCRs annotated for CMV, EBV and SARS-CoV-2, and TCRs annotated for more than one antigen were excluded. TCRdb applied fastp at Q25 and MiXCR to the public reads, then kept only in-frame beta chains. When rows share a CDR3 protein, they turn into one entry using the most common DNA and genes. The V and J calls, along with clone size, are taken from TCRdb and not from the paper's own processing. The sample table shows just over 95,000 distinct CDR3 sequences, and 8% to 13% are seen once. The ten largest clones represent around 5.4% of the sample.

This was a case-control study nested in a cohort of healthcare workers in London, UK, who had nasopharyngeal swab PCR tests and blood samples taken every week. Healthcare workers were recruited during the week of the UK lockdown, between 23 and 31 March 2020, and followed weekly for up to about 16 weeks. For CDR1 and CDR2, the germline V gene (reference sequence) lists GTSNPN and SVGIG. V and J are truncated by 0 bases and 0 bases respectively, leaving an intervening sequence of 15 bases. Counted from cysteine to phenylalanine, this CDR3 has 17 amino acids. Only the CDR3 region is kept as DNA, spanning 51 bases read in frame from base 1.

This receptor was identified in an adult who was a healthcare worker with PCR-confirmed SARS-CoV-2 infection or an uninfected control (not recorded which). The sample taken for sequencing was whole blood. The sequence joins TRBV30 to TRBJ1-5, with TRBD1 perhaps the D gene, on 6 matching bases. The bases are TGTGCCTGGAGTGTAGGGGCAGGGGAATATAGCAATCAGCCCCAGCATTTT. Translated, it gives CAWSVGAGEYSNQPQHF.